The rows below give T cell receptor beta chains drawn from one sample of a study of blood T cell repertoires in COVID-19. Produced via immunoSEQ multiplex PCR; TCRdb's table is partial and in-frame only. The sample includes around 250,000 clones, roughly 86% of them seen just once. The sample taken for sequencing was peripheral blood. These receptors originate from a man aged 40-49 years with active or convalescent COVID-19. CDR3s include the opening cysteine and the closing phenylalanine or tryptophan. A D gene is named only where the DNA matches it firmly. Rows may omit the clone size; those that give it use once, few, many or a size class.

abundance: .
v_gene: TRBV28
len: 16
j_gene: TRBJ1-5
d_gene: TRBD1
CDR3aa: CASSLNRGESNQPQHF
CDR3nt: TGTGCCAGCAGTCTAAACAGGGGGGAAAGCAATCAGCCCCAGCATTTT

abundance: .
v_gene: TRBV30
len: 13
j_gene: TRBJ1-5
d_gene: TRBD1
CDR3aa: CACSRDRDQPQHF
CDR3nt: TGTGCCTGCAGCCGGGACAGAGATCAGCCCCAGCATTTT

abundance: .
v_gene: TRBV11-2
len: 14
j_gene: TRBJ1-1
d_gene: TRBD1
CDR3aa: CASSFRDRNTEAFF
CDR3nt: TGTGCCAGCAGCTTCCGGGACAGAAACACTGAAGCTTTCTTT

abundance: .
v_gene: TRBV5-6
len: 13
j_gene: TRBJ1-1
d_gene: .
CDR3aa: CASSPGFGAEAFF
CDR3nt: TGTGCCAGCAGTCCAGGGTTTGGAGCTGAAGCTTTCTTT

abundance: once
v_gene: TRBV7-9
len: 16
j_gene: TRBJ2-7
d_gene: TRBD1
CDR3aa: CASSLAGTGTVYEQYF
CDR3nt: TGTGCCAGCAGCTTAGCCGGGACAGGGACGGTCTACGAGCAGTACTTC

abundance: few
v_gene: TRBV7-9
len: 13
j_gene: TRBJ1-1
d_gene: .
CDR3aa: CASSFAGSPEAFF
CDR3nt: TGTGCCAGCAGCTTCGCGGGGAGCCCTGAAGCTTTCTTT

abundance: .
v_gene: TRBV2
len: 12
j_gene: TRBJ2-7
d_gene: TRBD2
CDR3aa: CATGTRMNEQYF
CDR3nt: TGTGCCACCGGGACTAGGATGAACGAGCAGTACTTC

abundance: .
v_gene: TRBV7-2
len: 13
j_gene: TRBJ1-3
d_gene: .
CDR3aa: CASSPQGGNTIYF
CDR3nt: TGTGCCAGCAGCCCCCAGGGGGGAAACACCATATATTTT

abundance: .
v_gene: TRBV5-1
len: 14
j_gene: TRBJ2-7
d_gene: TRBD2
CDR3aa: CASSYSGSNDEQYF
CDR3nt: TGCGCCAGCAGCTATAGCGGGAGTAACGACGAGCAGTACTTC

abundance: .
v_gene: TRBV7-9
len: 16
j_gene: TRBJ1-2
d_gene: TRBD1
CDR3aa: CASSTEDRKRNYGYTF
CDR3nt: TGTGCCAGCAGCACGGAGGACAGGAAGCGGAACTATGGCTACACCTTC

abundance: .
v_gene: TRBV6-5
len: 15
j_gene: TRBJ2-7
d_gene: .
CDR3aa: CASSRAGQARYEQYF
CDR3nt: TGTGCCAGCAGTCGAGCGGGACAGGCAAGGTACGAGCAGTACTTC

abundance: once
v_gene: TRBV15
len: 13
j_gene: TRBJ2-4
d_gene: .
CDR3aa: CATSRVRQDIQYF
CDR3nt: TGTGCCACCAGCAGAGTAAGGCAGGACATTCAGTACTTC

abundance: .
v_gene: TRBV19
len: 15
j_gene: TRBJ1-2
d_gene: TRBD1
CDR3aa: CASSIYGTGAYGYTF
CDR3nt: TGTGCCAGTAGTATCTACGGGACAGGGGCCTATGGCTACACCTTC

abundance: .
v_gene: TRBV6-5
len: 15
j_gene: TRBJ2-3
d_gene: TRBD2
CDR3aa: CASSNSGGSTDTQYF
CDR3nt: TGTGCCAGCAGTAACAGCGGGGGAAGCACAGATACGCAGTATTTT

abundance: once
v_gene: TRBV5-1
len: 14
j_gene: TRBJ2-1
d_gene: TRBD2
CDR3aa: CASSRTSGSYEQFF
CDR3nt: TGCGCCAGCAGCCGGACTAGCGGGAGCTATGAGCAGTTCTTC

abundance: .
v_gene: TRBV12-5
len: 14
j_gene: TRBJ1-3
d_gene: TRBD1
CDR3aa: CASGPGQGWDTIYF
CDR3nt: TGTGCTAGTGGTCCGGGACAGGGTTGGGACACCATATATTTT

abundance: .
v_gene: TRBV4-1
len: 16
j_gene: TRBJ2-1
d_gene: TRBD2
CDR3aa: CASSTTTSGSYNEQFF
CDR3nt: TGCGCCAGCAGCACCACGACTAGCGGCTCCTACAATGAGCAGTTCTTC

abundance: few
v_gene: TRBV18
len: 15
j_gene: TRBJ1-6
d_gene: TRBD1
CDR3aa: CASSTTTGNNSPLHF
CDR3nt: TGTGCCAGCTCAACTACGACAGGGAACAATTCACCCCTCCACTTT

abundance: .
v_gene: TRBV27
len: 14
j_gene: TRBJ2-5
d_gene: .
CDR3aa: CASSLQAAGETQYF
CDR3nt: TGTGCCAGCAGCCTACAGGCAGCTGGGGAGACCCAGTACTTC

abundance: .
v_gene: TRBV28
len: 14
j_gene: TRBJ1-6
d_gene: TRBD1
CDR3aa: CASRGGTGDSPLHF
CDR3nt: TGTGCCAGCAGGGGGGGGACAGGGGATTCACCCCTCCACTTT

abundance: .
v_gene: TRBV4-2
len: 15
j_gene: TRBJ1-5
d_gene: .
CDR3aa: CASSQGGDFNQPQHF
CDR3nt: TGTGCCAGCAGCCAAGGTGGAGACTTTAATCAGCCCCAGCATTTT

abundance: few
v_gene: TRBV6-5
len: 14
j_gene: TRBJ1-5
d_gene: TRBD1
CDR3aa: CASRVLQGLQPQHF
CDR3nt: TGTGCCAGCAGGGTCCTACAGGGGTTACAGCCCCAGCATTTT

abundance: .
v_gene: TRBV19
len: 15
j_gene: TRBJ2-5
d_gene: TRBD1
CDR3aa: CASTEGPGQGATQYF
CDR3nt: TGTGCCAGTACCGAGGGACCGGGACAGGGAGCGACCCAGTACTTC

abundance: .
v_gene: TRBV5-4
len: 15
j_gene: TRBJ2-1
d_gene: TRBD1
CDR3aa: CASSSGTGGPSEQFF
CDR3nt: TGTGCCAGCAGCTCCGGGACAGGGGGTCCGAGTGAGCAGTTCTTC

abundance: .
v_gene: TRBV5-8
len: 13
j_gene: TRBJ2-4
d_gene: .
CDR3aa: CASSLTSFYIQYF
CDR3nt: TGTGCCAGCAGCTTGACTAGCTTTTACATTCAGTACTTC

abundance: .
v_gene: TRBV9
len: 13
j_gene: TRBJ1-1
d_gene: TRBD1
CDR3aa: CASSLTGGTEAFF
CDR3nt: TGTGCCAGCAGTCTGACAGGGGGCACTGAAGCTTTCTTT

abundance: once
v_gene: TRBV4-1
len: 16
j_gene: TRBJ2-7
d_gene: .
CDR3aa: CASSQDSASSSYEQYF
CDR3nt: TGCGCCAGCAGCCAAGACTCCGCTAGCAGCTCCTACGAGCAGTACTTC

abundance: .
v_gene: TRBV6-5
len: 12
j_gene: TRBJ1-5
d_gene: .
CDR3aa: CAVGGGNQPQHF
CDR3nt: TGTGCCGTTGGGGGGGGCAATCAGCCCCAGCATTTT

abundance: .
v_gene: TRBV10-1
len: 19
j_gene: TRBJ1-3
d_gene: .
CDR3aa: CASSDRTDATRTTLSTIYF
CDR3nt: TGCGCCAGCAGTGACCGGACAGACGCCACCAGGACCACCTTGAGCACCATATATTTT

abundance: .
v_gene: TRBV2
len: 16
j_gene: TRBJ2-2
d_gene: TRBD1
CDR3aa: CASSPQGLSNTGELFF
CDR3nt: TGTGCCAGCAGTCCACAGGGGCTATCGAACACCGGGGAGCTGTTTTTT

abundance: .
v_gene: TRBV5-1
len: 15
j_gene: TRBJ1-5
d_gene: .
CDR3aa: CASRSGAGANQPQHF
CDR3nt: TGCGCCTCGCGAAGCGGGGCAGGGGCCAATCAGCCCCAGCATTTT

abundance: .
v_gene: TRBV4-2
len: 16
j_gene: TRBJ2-2
d_gene: TRBD1
CDR3aa: CASSPLPGQSTGELFF
CDR3nt: TGTGCCAGCAGCCCACTACCGGGACAGTCCACCGGGGAGCTGTTTTTT

abundance: once
v_gene: TRBV7-3
len: 14
j_gene: TRBJ2-3
d_gene: TRBD1
CDR3aa: CASSLRGQGDTQYF
CDR3nt: TGTGCCAGCAGCTTAAGGGGACAGGGTGATACGCAGTATTTT

abundance: .
v_gene: TRBV10-3
len: 13
j_gene: TRBJ1-1
d_gene: .
CDR3aa: CAISEYGDTEAFF
CDR3nt: TGTGCCATCAGTGAGTACGGTGACACTGAAGCTTTCTTT

abundance: few
v_gene: TRBV7-3
len: 14
j_gene: TRBJ2-2
d_gene: .
CDR3aa: CASSLIRDTGELFF
CDR3nt: TGTGCCAGCAGTCTCATTCGGGATACCGGGGAGCTGTTTTTT

abundance: .
v_gene: TRBV27
len: 16
j_gene: TRBJ1-1
d_gene: .
CDR3aa: CASSYGRGNMNTEAFF
CDR3nt: TGTGCCAGCAGTTACGGACGGGGTAACATGAACACTGAAGCTTTCTTT

abundance: .
v_gene: TRBV28
len: 14
j_gene: TRBJ2-3
d_gene: .
CDR3aa: CASSLEGLTDTQYF
CDR3nt: TGTGCCAGCAGCTTGGAGGGTCTCACAGATACGCAGTATTTT

abundance: .
v_gene: TRBV7-7
len: 16
j_gene: TRBJ2-5
d_gene: .
CDR3aa: CASSLSRTSLGETQYF
CDR3nt: TGTGCTAGCAGCTTAAGCCGTACTTCTCTCGGGGAGACCCAGTACTTC

abundance: .
v_gene: TRBV10-2
len: 14
j_gene: TRBJ2-3
d_gene: .
CDR3aa: CASRGTRDPDTQYF
CDR3nt: TGCGCCAGCAGAGGGACAAGGGATCCAGATACGCAGTATTTT

abundance: .
v_gene: TRBV7-6
len: 15
j_gene: TRBJ1-1
d_gene: TRBD1
CDR3aa: CASSLTKGAGTEAFF
CDR3nt: TGTGCCAGCAGCTTGACAAAGGGGGCTGGAACTGAAGCTTTCTTT

abundance: .
v_gene: TRBV10-3
len: 13
j_gene: TRBJ1-1
d_gene: .
CDR3aa: CAISATGNTEAFF
CDR3nt: TGTGCCATCAGCGCCACGGGGAACACTGAAGCTTTCTTT

abundance: .
v_gene: TRBV6-1
len: 14
j_gene: TRBJ2-7
d_gene: .
CDR3aa: CASSEVPRSYEQYF
CDR3nt: TGTGCCAGCAGTGAAGTTCCCCGCTCCTACGAGCAGTACTTC

abundance: .
v_gene: TRBV9
len: 13
j_gene: TRBJ1-2
d_gene: .
CDR3aa: CASSLGQLDGYTF
CDR3nt: TGTGCCAGCAGCCTTGGACAGTTAGACGGCTACACCTTC

abundance: .
v_gene: TRBV6-5
len: 13
j_gene: TRBJ2-7
d_gene: .
CDR3aa: CAISRGGTYEQYF
CDR3nt: TGTGCCATCTCAAGGGGGGGTACCTACGAGCAGTACTTC

abundance: .
v_gene: TRBV5-6
len: 13
j_gene: TRBJ2-7
d_gene: TRBD2
CDR3aa: CASTLAGTYEQYF
CDR3nt: TGTGCCAGCACCCTAGCGGGAACCTACGAGCAGTACTTC

abundance: .
v_gene: TRBV4-2
len: 17
j_gene: TRBJ1-1
d_gene: TRBD1
CDR3aa: CASSQEGTGKIGTEAFF
CDR3nt: TGTGCCAGCAGCCAAGAGGGGACAGGTAAGATTGGCACTGAAGCTTTCTTT

abundance: .
v_gene: TRBV13
len: 15
j_gene: TRBJ1-1
d_gene: TRBD1
CDR3aa: CASSSPGTGVAEAFF
CDR3nt: TGTGCCAGCAGCTCCCCCGGGACAGGGGTTGCTGAAGCTTTCTTT

abundance: .
v_gene: TRBV10-3
len: 17
j_gene: TRBJ2-7
d_gene: TRBD2
CDR3aa: CAIGGTSGRAGAYEQYF
CDR3nt: TGTGCCATCGGGGGGACTAGCGGGAGGGCCGGGGCTTACGAGCAGTACTTC

abundance: .
v_gene: TRBV6-5
len: 15
j_gene: TRBJ2-7
d_gene: TRBD2
CDR3aa: CASSGRSGRIYEQYF
CDR3nt: TGTGCCAGCAGCGGGCGCAGCGGGAGGATCTACGAGCAGTACTTC

abundance: few
v_gene: TRBV14
len: 16
j_gene: TRBJ1-6
d_gene: TRBD1
CDR3aa: CASSQLTGGSNSPLHF
CDR3nt: TGTGCCAGCAGCCAGTTGACAGGGGGCTCTAATTCACCCCTCCACTTT

abundance: .
v_gene: TRBV19
len: 17
j_gene: TRBJ2-2
d_gene: TRBD2
CDR3aa: CASSSGLAGVRTGELFF
CDR3nt: TGTGCCAGTAGCTCGGGACTAGCGGGAGTAAGAACCGGGGAGCTGTTTTTT